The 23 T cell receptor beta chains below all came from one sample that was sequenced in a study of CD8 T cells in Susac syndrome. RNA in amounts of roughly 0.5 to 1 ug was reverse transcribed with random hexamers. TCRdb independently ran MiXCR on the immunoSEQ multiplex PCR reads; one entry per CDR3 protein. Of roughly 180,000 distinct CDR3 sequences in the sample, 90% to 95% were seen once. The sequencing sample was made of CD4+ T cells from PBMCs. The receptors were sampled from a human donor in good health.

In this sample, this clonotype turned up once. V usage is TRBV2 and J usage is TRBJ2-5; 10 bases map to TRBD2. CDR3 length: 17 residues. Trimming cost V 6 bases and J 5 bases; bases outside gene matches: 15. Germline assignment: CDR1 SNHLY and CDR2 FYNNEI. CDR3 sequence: CASRQSLAGARLETQYF. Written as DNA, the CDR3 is TGTGCCAGCAGGCAGAGTCTAGCGGGGGCTCGTTTGGAGACCCAGTACTTC.

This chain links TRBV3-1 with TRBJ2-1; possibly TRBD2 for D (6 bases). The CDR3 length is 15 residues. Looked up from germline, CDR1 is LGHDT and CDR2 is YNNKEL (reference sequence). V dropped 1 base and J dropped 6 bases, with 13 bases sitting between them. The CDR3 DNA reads TGTGCCAGCAGCCAAGTGTTAAGGCGGGGCAATGAGCAGTTCTTC. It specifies CASSQVLRRGNEQFF.

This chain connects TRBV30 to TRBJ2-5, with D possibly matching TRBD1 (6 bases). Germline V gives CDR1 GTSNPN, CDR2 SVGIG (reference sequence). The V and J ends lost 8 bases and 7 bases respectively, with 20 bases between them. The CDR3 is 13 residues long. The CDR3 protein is CARTGGLRGTQYF. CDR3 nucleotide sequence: TGTGCCCGTACTGGGGGCCTTAGGGGGACCCAGTACTTC.

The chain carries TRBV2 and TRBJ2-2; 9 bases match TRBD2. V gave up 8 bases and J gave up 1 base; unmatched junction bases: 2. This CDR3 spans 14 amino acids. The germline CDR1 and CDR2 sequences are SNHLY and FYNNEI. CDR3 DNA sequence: TGTGCCAGCCGACTAGCGGAGAACACCGGGGAGCTGTTTTTT. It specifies CASRLAENTGELFF.

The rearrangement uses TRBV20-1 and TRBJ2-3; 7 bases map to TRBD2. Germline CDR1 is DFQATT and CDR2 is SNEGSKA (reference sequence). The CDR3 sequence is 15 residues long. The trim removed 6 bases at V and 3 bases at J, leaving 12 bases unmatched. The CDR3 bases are TGCAGTGCCCGGGACGAGCGGGGTCCTACAGATACGCAGTATTTT. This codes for CSARDERGPTDTQYF.

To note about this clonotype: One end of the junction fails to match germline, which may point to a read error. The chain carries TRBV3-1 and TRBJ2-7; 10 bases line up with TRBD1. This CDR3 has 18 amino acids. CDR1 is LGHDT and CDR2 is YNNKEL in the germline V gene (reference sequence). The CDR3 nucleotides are TGTGCCAGCACCTTCGTAAGGACCGCCGGGACAGGGGCTAACGAGCTGTACTTC. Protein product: CASTFVRTAGTGANELYF.

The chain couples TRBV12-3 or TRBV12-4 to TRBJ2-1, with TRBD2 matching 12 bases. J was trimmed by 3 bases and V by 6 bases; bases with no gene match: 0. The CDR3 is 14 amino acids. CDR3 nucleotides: TGTGCCAGCAGGGGACTAGCGGGCTACAATGAGCAGTTCTTC. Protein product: CASRGLAGYNEQFF.

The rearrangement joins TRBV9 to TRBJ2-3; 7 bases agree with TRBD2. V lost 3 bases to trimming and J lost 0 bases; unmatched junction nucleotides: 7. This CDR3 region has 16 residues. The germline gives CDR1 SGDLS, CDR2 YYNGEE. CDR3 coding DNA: TGTGCCAGCAGCGGAGATAGCGGGCGCAGCACAGATACGCAGTATTTT. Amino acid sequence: CASSGDSGRSTDTQYF.

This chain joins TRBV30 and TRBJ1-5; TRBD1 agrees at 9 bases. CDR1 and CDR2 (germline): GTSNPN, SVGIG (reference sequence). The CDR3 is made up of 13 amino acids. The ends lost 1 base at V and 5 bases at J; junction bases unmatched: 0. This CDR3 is CAWSGQGDQPQHF. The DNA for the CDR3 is TGTGCCTGGAGTGGACAGGGGGATCAGCCCCAGCATTTT.

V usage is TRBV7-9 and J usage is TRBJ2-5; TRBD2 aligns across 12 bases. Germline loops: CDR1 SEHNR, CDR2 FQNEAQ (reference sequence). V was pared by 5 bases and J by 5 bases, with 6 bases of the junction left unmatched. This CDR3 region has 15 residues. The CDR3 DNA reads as TGTGCCAGCAGCATAGGACTAGCGGGGATGGAGACCCAGTACTTC. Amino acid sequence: CASSIGLAGMETQYF.

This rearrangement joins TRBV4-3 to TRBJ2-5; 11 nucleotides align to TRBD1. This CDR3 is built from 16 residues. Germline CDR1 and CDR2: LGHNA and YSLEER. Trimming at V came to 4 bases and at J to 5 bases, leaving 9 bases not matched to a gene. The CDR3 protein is CASSPDRGLAGETQYF. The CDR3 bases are TGCGCCAGCAGCCCGGACAGGGGGCTGGCAGGGGAGACCCAGTACTTC.

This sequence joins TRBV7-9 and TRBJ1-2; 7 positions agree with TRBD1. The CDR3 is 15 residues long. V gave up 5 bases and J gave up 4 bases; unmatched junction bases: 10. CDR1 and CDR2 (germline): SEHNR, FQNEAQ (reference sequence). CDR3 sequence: CASSGGDSTIYGYTF. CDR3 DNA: TGTGCCAGCAGCGGGGGGGACAGTACCATCTATGGCTACACCTTC.

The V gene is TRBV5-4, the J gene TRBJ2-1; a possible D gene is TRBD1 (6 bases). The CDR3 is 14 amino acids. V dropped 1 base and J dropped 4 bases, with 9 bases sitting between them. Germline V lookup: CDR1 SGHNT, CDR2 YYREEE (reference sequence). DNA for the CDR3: TGTGCCAGCAGCTTGTGGGGGCTTTACAATGAGCAGTTCTTC. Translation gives CASSLWGLYNEQFF.

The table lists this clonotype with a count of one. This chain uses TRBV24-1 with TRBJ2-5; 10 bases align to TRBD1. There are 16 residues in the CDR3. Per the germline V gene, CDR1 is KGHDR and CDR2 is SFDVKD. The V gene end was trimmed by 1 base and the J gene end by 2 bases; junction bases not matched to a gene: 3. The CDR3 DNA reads TGTGCCACCAGTGATTTCGGACAGGGGGTTCAAGAGACCCAGTACTTC. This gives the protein CATSDFGQGVQETQYF.

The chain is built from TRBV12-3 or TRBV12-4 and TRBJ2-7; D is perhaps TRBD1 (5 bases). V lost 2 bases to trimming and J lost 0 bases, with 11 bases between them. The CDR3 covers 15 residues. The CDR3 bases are TGTGCCAGCAGTTTAACAGGCGACAGCTCCTACGAGCAGTACTTC. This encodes CASSLTGDSSYEQYF.

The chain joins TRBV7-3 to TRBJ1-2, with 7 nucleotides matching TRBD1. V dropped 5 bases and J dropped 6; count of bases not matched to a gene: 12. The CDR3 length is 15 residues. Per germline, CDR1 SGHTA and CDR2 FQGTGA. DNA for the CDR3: TGTGCCAGCAGCCTAAATGCCGGGACAGTCGATGGCTACACCTTC. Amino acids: CASSLNAGTVDGYTF.

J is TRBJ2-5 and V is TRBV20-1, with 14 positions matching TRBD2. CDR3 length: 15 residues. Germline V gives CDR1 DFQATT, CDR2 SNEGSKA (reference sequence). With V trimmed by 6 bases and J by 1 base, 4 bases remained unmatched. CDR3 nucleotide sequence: TGCAGTGCCGGACTAGCGGGGGGCACCCAAGAGACCCAGTACTTC. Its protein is CSAGLAGGTQETQYF.

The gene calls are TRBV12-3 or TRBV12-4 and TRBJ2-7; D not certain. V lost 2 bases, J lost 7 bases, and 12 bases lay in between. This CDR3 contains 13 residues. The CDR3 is CASSLLGSWEQYF. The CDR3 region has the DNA TGTGCCAGCAGTTTATTGGGGTCTTGGGAGCAGTACTTC.

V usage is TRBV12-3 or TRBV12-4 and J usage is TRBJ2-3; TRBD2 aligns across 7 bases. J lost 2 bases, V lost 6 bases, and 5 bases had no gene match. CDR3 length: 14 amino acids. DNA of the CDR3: TGTGCCAGCAGAACCCTAGCGGCCACAGATACGCAGTATTTT. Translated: CASRTLAATDTQYF.

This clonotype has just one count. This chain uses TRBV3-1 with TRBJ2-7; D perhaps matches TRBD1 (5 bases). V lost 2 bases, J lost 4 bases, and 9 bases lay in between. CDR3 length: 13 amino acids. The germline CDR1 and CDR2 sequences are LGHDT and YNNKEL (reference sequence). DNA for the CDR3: TGTGCCAGCAGCCAAATCCAGGGTTACGAGCAGTACTTC. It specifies CASSQIQGYEQYF.

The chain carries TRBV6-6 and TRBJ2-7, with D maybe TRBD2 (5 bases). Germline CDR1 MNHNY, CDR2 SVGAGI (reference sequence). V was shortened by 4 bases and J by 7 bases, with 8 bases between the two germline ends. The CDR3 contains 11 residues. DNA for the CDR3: TGTGCCAGCAGTTTCCGGGAAGAGCAGTACTTC. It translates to CASSFREEQYF.

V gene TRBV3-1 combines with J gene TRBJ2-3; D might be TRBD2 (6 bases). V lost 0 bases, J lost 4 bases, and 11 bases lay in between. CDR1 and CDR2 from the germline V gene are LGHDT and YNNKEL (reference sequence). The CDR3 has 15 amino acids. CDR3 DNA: TGTGCCAGCAGCCAAGAGCGGGGACTTGCAGATACGCAGTATTTT. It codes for CASSQERGLADTQYF.

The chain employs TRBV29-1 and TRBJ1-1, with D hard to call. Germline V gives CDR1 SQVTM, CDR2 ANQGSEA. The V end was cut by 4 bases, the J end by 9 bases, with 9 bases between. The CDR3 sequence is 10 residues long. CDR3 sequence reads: CSVAEGQAFF. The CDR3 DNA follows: TGCAGCGTTGCCGAGGGTCAAGCTTTCTTT.